This entry is about one T cell receptor (beta chain). What it binds is not known. PCR used 60 Vbeta primers and 13 Jbeta primers. Method: immunoSEQ multiplex PCR; TCRdb's copy keeps in-frame clones and lacks some. Here the sample spans approximately 150,000 clones, around 80% being singletons. Germline assignment: CDR1 MDHEN and CDR2 SYDVKM. Trimming stripped 4 bases from V and 2 bases from J, with 15 bases between. The CDR3 contains 15 residues. This specimen belongs to a study of cytomegalovirus exposure and HLA in healthy donors. As for the study in general: Roughly 180 million T cells yielded around 120 million unique TCR beta sequences in earlier analysis.

Whole-study results and caveats: A later analysis linked a missense DCLRE1C variant to TCR beta V- and J-gene trimming.

The chain combines TRBV28 with TRBJ2-7, with a tentative D call TRBD1 (5 bases). The origin of this receptor is a man aged 18 to 30 in good health and CMV-seropositive. Material: PBMCs. This CDR3 reads CASSSTPDTTYEQYF. DNA of the CDR3: TGTGCCAGCAGTTCCACCCCGGACACCACCTACGAGCAGTACTTC.